This T cell receptor (beta chain) came from a study of Graves' ophthalmopathy and Graves' hyperthyroidism. Study-wide context: Before any treatment, peripheral blood was taken at the initial diagnosis. Study outcomes and limitations: This model predicted ophthalmopathy progression (sensitivity approximately 68%, specificity around 72%).

This clonotype showed up just a few times. Its matching antigen is unknown. From RNA, the CDR3 regions of TCR beta chains were amplified and sequenced. HTBI primers were used in a first-round RT-PCR, which preceded a second-round multiplex PCR. TCRdb independently ran MiXCR on the multiplex PCR reads; one entry per CDR3 protein. Of some 400,000 distinct CDR3 sequences in the sample, about 16% are singletons; the top ten hold around 1.5%. The CDR3 runs to 13 residues. Germline CDR1 is GTSNPN and CDR2 is SVGIG (reference sequence). The V end was cut by 2 bases, the J end by 4 bases, with 9 bases between.

The V call is TRBV30, the J call TRBJ1-5; D not resolved. The material sequenced was peripheral blood. This receptor was obtained from a woman between 18 and 30 years old with Graves' ophthalmopathy. The CDR3 DNA reads as TGTGCCTGGAGTCGCCCTGGTAATCAGCCCCAGCATTTT. Translating gives CAWSRPGNQPQHF. Full variable domain (outside the CDR3, taken from reference TRBV30 and TRBJ1-5): SQTIHQWPATLVQPVGSPLSLECTVEGTSNPNLYWYRQAAGRGLQLLFYSVGIGQISSEVPQNLSASRPQDRQFILSSKKLLLSDSGFYLCAWSRPGNQPQHFGDGTRLSIL.